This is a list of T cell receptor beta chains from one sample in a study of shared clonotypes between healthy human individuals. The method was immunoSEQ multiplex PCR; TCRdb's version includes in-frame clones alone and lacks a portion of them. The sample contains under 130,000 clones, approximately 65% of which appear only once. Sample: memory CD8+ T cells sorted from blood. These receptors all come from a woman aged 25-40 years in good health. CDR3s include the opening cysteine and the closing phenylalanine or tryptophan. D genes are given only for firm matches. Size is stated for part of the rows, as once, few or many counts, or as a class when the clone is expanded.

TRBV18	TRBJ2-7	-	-	CASSRTGSEQYF	TGTGCCAGCTCACGAACAGGGTCCGAGCAGTACTTC
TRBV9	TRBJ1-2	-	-	CASSVDRIPSTGRRNYGYTF	TGTGCCAGCAGCGTAGACAGGATACCTTCGACCGGACGAAGGAACTATGGCTACACCTTC
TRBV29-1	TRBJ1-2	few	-	CSVVPGTAKEGYTF	TGCAGCGTTGTTCCGGGGACGGCAAAGGAGGGCTACACCTTC
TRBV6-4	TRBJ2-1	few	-	CASSPGESSYNEQFF	TGTGCCAGCAGTCCGGGAGAAAGCTCCTACAATGAGCAGTTCTTC
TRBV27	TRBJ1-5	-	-	CASSLKVWQPQHF	TGTGCCAGCAGTTTAAAGGTCTGGCAGCCCCAGCATTTT
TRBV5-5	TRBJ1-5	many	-	CASSLDWGQPQHF	TGTGCCAGCAGCTTGGATTGGGGTCAGCCCCAGCATTTT
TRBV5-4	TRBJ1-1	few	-	CASSLDEGSTFF	TGTGCCAGCAGCTTGGATGAAGGGAGTACTTTCTTT
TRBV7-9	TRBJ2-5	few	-	CASSFPGDVKGGETQYF	TGTGCCAGCAGCTTCCCGGGGGACGTAAAGGGAGGTGAGACCCAGTACTTC
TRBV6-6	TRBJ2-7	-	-	CASSYNGGLTYEQYF	TGTGCCAGCAGTTACAATGGGGGTCTGACCTACGAGCAGTACTTC
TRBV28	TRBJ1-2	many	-	CASSLSKDGGAYTF	TGTGCCAGCAGTTTATCTAAGGACGGGGGAGCCTACACCTTC
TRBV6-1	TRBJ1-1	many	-	CASSEVSRMNTEAFF	TGTGCCAGCAGTGAAGTGTCACGGATGAACACTGAAGCTTTCTTT
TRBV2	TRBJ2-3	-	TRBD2	CASSDGLAGVPDTQYF	TGTGCCAGCAGTGATGGTCTAGCGGGAGTTCCAGATACGCAGTATTTT
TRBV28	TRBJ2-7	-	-	CATCSGAHYDQYF	TGTGCCACCTGTAGCGGAGCTCACTACGATCAGTACTTC
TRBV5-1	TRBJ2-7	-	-	CASRGQNFYEQYF	TGCGCCAGCAGAGGACAGAACTTCTACGAGCAGTACTTC
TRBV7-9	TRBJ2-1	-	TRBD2	CASSPPQLAGYNEQFF	TGTGCCAGCAGCCCTCCCCAGCTAGCGGGCTACAATGAGCAGTTCTTC
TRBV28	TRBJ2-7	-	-	CASSFGEGAYEQYF	TGTGCCAGCAGTTTTGGTGAAGGGGCCTACGAGCAGTACTTC
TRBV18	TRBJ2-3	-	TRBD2	CASSPLLPSGASTDTQYF	TGTGCCAGCTCACCACTCCTCCCTAGCGGAGCTAGCACAGATACGCAGTATTTT
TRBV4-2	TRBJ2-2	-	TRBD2	CASSQEGSSGRAGELFF	TGTGCCAGCAGCCAAGAAGGGTCCAGCGGGAGGGCCGGGGAGCTGTTTTTT
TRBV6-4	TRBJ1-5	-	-	CASSESRGGNQPQHF	TGTGCCAGCAGTGAGAGCCGAGGCGGCAATCAGCCCCAGCATTTT
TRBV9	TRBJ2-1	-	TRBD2	CASNPLGRAYNEQFF	TGTGCCAGCAACCCACTCGGGAGGGCCTACAATGAGCAGTTCTTC
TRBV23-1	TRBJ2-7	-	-	CASSQQGDRDPGKGYEQYF	TGCGCCAGCAGCCAACAAGGGGATAGGGACCCTGGGAAAGGCTACGAGCAGTACTTC
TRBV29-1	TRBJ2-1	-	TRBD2	CSVEEREGNEQFF	TGCAGCGTTGAAGAGCGGGAGGGGAATGAGCAGTTCTTC
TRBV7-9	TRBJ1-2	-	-	CASSRRGYYGYTF	TGTGCCAGCAGCCGCCGGGGGTACTATGGCTACACCTTC
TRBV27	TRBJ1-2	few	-	CASSYTGPTGGYTF	TGTGCCAGCAGTTACACAGGGCCTACGGGCGGCTACACCTTC
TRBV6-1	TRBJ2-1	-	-	CASSEIDPSTNEQFF	TGTGCCAGCAGTGAAATAGACCCGAGTACCAATGAGCAGTTCTTC
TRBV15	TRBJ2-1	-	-	CATSSRGRGSLYNEQFF	TGTGCCACCAGCAGTAGAGGTCGGGGGAGCCTCTACAATGAGCAGTTCTTC
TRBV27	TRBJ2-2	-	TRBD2	CASSPGTSGSGELFF	TGTGCCAGCAGTCCGGGGACTAGCGGGAGCGGGGAGCTGTTTTTT
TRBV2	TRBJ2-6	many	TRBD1	CASSQRQGFSSGANVLTF	TGTGCCAGCAGTCAACGACAGGGATTCAGCTCTGGGGCCAACGTCCTGACTTTC
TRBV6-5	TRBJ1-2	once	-	CASMLRWRYGYTF	TGTGCCAGCATGCTGCGCTGGCGCTATGGCTACACCTTC
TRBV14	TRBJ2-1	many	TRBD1	CASSQDLWRTGSNEQFF	TGTGCCAGCAGCCAAGATCTTTGGAGGACAGGGAGCAATGAGCAGTTCTTC
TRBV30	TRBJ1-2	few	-	CAWRSSGEYGYTF	TGTGCCTGGAGATCATCAGGGGAATATGGCTACACCTTC